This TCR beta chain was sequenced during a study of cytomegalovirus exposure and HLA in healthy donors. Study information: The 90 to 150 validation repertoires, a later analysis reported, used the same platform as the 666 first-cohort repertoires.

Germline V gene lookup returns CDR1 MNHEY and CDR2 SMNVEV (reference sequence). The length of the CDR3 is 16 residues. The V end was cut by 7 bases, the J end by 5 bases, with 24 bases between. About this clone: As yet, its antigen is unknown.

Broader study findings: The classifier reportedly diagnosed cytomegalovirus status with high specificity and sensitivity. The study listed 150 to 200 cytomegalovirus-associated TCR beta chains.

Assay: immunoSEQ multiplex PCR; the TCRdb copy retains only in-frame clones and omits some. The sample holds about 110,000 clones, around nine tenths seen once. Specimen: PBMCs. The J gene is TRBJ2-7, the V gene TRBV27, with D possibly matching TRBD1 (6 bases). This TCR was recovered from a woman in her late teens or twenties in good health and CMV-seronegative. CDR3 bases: TGTGCCAGCAACTCCGCCAGGGGTTTAATCAGGGACGAGCAGTACTTC. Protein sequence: CASNSARGLIRDEQYF.